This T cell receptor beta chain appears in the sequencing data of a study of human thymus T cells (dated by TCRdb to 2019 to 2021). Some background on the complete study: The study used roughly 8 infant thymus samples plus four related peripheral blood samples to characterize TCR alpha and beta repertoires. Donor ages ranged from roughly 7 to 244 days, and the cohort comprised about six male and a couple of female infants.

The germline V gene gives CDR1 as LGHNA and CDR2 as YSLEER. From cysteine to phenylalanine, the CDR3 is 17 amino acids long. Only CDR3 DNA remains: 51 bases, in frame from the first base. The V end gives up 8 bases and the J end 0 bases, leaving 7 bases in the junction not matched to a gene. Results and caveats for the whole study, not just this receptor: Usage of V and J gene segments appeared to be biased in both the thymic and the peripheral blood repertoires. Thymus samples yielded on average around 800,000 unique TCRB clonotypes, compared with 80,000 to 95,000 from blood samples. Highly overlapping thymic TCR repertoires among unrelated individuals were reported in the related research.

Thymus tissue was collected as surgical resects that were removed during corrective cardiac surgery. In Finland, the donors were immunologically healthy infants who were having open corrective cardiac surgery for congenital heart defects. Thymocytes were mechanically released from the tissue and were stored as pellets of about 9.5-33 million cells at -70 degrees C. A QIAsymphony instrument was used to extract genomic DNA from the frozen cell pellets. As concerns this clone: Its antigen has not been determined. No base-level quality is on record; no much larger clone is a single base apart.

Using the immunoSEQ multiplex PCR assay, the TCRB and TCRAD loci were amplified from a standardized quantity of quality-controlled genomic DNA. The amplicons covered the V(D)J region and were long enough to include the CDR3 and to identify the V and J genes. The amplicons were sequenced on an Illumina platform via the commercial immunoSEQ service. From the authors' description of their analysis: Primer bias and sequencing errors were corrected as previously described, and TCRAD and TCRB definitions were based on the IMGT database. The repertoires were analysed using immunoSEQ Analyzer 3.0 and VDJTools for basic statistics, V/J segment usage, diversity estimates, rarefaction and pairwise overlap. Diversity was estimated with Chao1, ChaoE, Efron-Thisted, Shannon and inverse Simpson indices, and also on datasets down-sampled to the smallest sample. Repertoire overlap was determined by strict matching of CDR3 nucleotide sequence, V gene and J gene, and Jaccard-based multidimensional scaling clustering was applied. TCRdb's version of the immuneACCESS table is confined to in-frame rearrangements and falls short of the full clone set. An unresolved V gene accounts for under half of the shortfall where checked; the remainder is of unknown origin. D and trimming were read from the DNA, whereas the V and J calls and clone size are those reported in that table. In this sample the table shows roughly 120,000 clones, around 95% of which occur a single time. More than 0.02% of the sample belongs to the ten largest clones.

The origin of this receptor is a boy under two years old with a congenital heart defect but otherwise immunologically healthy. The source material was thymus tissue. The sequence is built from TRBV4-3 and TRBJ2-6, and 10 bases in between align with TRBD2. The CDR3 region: CASYPASGSSGANVLTF. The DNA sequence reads TGCGCCAGCTACCCGGCTAGCGGGAGCTCTGGGGCCAACGTCCTGACTTTC.